This is a list of T cell receptor beta chains from one sample in a study of blood T cell repertoires in COVID-19. Data came from immunoSEQ multiplex PCR; TCRdb stores just in-frame clones and leaves some out. The repertoire has 280,000 or so clones, roughly nine tenths of them found once; the top ten carry approximately 5.7%. The sample was PBMCs or T cells enriched from blood (not recorded which). The source is a woman aged 40-49 years who had recovered from COVID-19. CDR3s include the opening cysteine and the closing phenylalanine or tryptophan.

V,CDR3
TRBV28,CASRLNRGNYGYTF
TRBV2,CASSDSRQNQPQHF
TRBV11-2,CASSPERAGAGELFF
TRBV25-1,CASGGQGSTEAFF
TRBV3-1/TRBV3-2,CASSQDQGRNTEAFF
TRBV7-2,CAGGGGYGYTF
TRBV10-3,CAISEQNYGYTF
TRBV7-2,CASSLVHRGGAGELFF
TRBV7-6,CASSAGKNTEAFF
TRBV7-9,CASSSETGVRNTGELFF
TRBV7-3,CASSLRGGREHNEQFF
TRBV5-1,CASSLITGEYETQYF
TRBV7-7,CASSLAPSSYNEQFF
TRBV7-8,CASSLRRGTEAFF
TRBV5-1,CASSFGQGAGEQYF
TRBV24-1,CATSPSGRATRETQYF
TRBV7-2,CASSFTRLAGRGGTDTQYF
TRBV28,CASRGGLHEQYF
TRBV24-1,CATSETVGSSYEQYF
TRBV28,CASSPGGRWGYTF
TRBV18,CASSPGTAYEQYF
TRBV2,CASRPRQGGNTEAFF
TRBV2,CASALDRGPYEQYF
TRBV11-2,CASSYGAWQGGLADYEQYF
TRBV18,CASSPATSGRASGELFF
TRBV30,CASEKRWTSGSSYEQYF
TRBV27,CASSRLAGLAEQFF
TRBV10-3,CAPGGGREHGYTF
TRBV28,CASSNGGSGTNEQFF
TRBV6-2/TRBV6-3,CASSYSLLAGGLNEQFF
TRBV6-1,CASSDPRGGPGEKLFF
TRBV29-1,CSVASGMGEQFF
TRBV7-9,CASSFPLSGSSYNEQFF
TRBV4-1,CASSARGTYNEQFF
TRBV15,CATSRELAGEDHEQYF
TRBV6-1,CASSGADLAKNIQYF
TRBV28,CASSLASASGSYNEQFF
TRBV19,CASSSPGQGPVVGYTF
TRBV5-1,CASSLGLAGSVDEQFF
TRBV28,CASSLLALAEQYF
TRBV6-4,CASSAGTSAHNEQFF
TRBV6-6,CASSSPGTGSRGAFF
TRBV19,CASSIAGAYNEQFF
TRBV2,CDKNGGHNEQFF
TRBV2,CASRRGLAGGPYNEQFF
TRBV3-1/TRBV3-2,CASSPWAGANYGYTF
TRBV2,CASRGGINQPQHF
TRBV7-2,CASSSGQSYYGYTF
TRBV2,CASSADRGRDTQYF
TRBV6-5,CASSRTGGGRQPQHF
TRBV13,CASSESGRPYEQYF
TRBV12-5,CASGLTALNTEAFF
TRBV27,CASSLKPLGGYGYTF
TRBV7-2,CASSKDRGRRETQYF